Listed here are 31 T cell receptor beta chains from one sample, sequenced in a study of cytomegalovirus exposure and HLA in healthy donors. It was with 60 Vbeta and 13 Jbeta primers that the PCR ran. Clones were read by immunoSEQ multiplex PCR, and TCRdb kept only the in-frame ones, dropping some. The sample yields 95,000 to 110,000 clones, around three quarters seen once. Input material: PBMCs. The receptors shown here come from a woman aged 18-29 years in good health and CMV-seropositive.

The rearrangement joins TRBV18 to TRBJ2-7, with D possibly being TRBD1 (5 bases). The CDR3 is 15 residues long. Between the trimmed V and J ends, which lost 3 bases and 0 bases, there was a span of 12 bases. Germline loops: CDR1 KGHSH, CDR2 LQKENI. The CDR3 sequence is CASSPPQGFSYEQYF. The DNA of the CDR3 is TGTGCCAGCTCACCTCCTCAGGGTTTCTCCTACGAGCAGTACTTC.

The chain recombines TRBV9 with TRBJ2-7; no clear D. Germline values: CDR1 SGDLS, CDR2 YYNGEE. The CDR3 has 15 amino acids. V was cut by 1 base and J by 2 bases, with 13 bases left in between. The CDR3 loop reads CASSVWAFDTYEQYF. In nucleotides, the CDR3 is TGTGCCAGCAGCGTATGGGCATTTGATACCTACGAGCAGTACTTC.

The chain links TRBV5-1 to TRBJ2-3, with 7 bases that match TRBD2. The V gene's germline CDR1 is SGHRS and CDR2 YFSETQ. This CDR3 is built from 17 residues. Trimming took 0 bases from V and 2 from J; bases not matched to a gene: 9. CDR3 loop: CASSLATSAGYTDTQYF. CDR3 nucleotides: TGCGCCAGCAGCTTGGCCACCTCAGCGGGGTACACAGATACGCAGTATTTT.

J is TRBJ2-3 and V is TRBV19; D possibly corresponds to TRBD1 (6 bases). Trimming removed 6 bases from V and 6 bases from J, with 16 bases in between. The CDR3 extends over 14 amino acids. Germline CDR1 is LNHDA and CDR2 is SQIVND (reference sequence). CDR3 protein: CASSGKGGYDTQYF. CDR3 nucleotides: TGTGCCAGTAGCGGGAAAGGGGGTTACGATACGCAGTATTTT.

The chain joins TRBV2 to TRBJ1-5; a possible D gene is TRBD1 (6 bases). The CDR3 has 14 amino acids. Germline V gives CDR1 SNHLY, CDR2 FYNNEI. V lost 5 bases to trimming and J lost 4 bases, with 12 bases between them. The CDR3: CASSTTGPNQPQHF. CDR3 DNA sequence: TGTGCCAGCAGTACGACAGGTCCTAATCAGCCCCAGCATTTT.

V usage is TRBV27 and J usage is TRBJ2-5; D is undetermined. Germline values: CDR1 MNHEY, CDR2 SMNVEV (reference sequence). This CDR3 is 13 amino acids long. V was trimmed by 3 bases and J by 4 bases, leaving 9 bases between them. CDR3 in amino acids: CASSLRLRETQYF. CDR3 bases: TGTGCCAGCAGTTTGCGACTGCGAGAGACCCAGTACTTC.

This chain uses TRBV4-2 with TRBJ2-1, with 10 bases fitting TRBD2. V trimming: 0 bases; J trimming: 0 bases; junction bases outside the gene matches: 11. The germline V gene encodes CDR1 LGHNA and CDR2 YNFKEQ. The CDR3 length is 20 residues. CDR3 nucleotide sequence: TGTGCCAGCAGCCAAGAAAGGGAGACTAGCGGGCTATTCTCCTACAATGAGCAGTTCTTC. Amino acids: CASSQERETSGLFSYNEQFF.

The gene calls are TRBV19 and TRBJ1-1; TRBD1 matches at 7 bases. Germline V lookup: CDR1 LNHDA, CDR2 SQIVND (reference sequence). The junction had 12 bases not matched to a gene; V was cut back by 6 bases and J by 5 bases. The CDR3 is made up of 15 amino acids. The CDR3 here is CASSVRQGRGTEAFF. The CDR3 DNA reads TGTGCCAGTAGCGTGCGACAGGGTCGCGGAACTGAAGCTTTCTTT.

V gene TRBV9 combines with J gene TRBJ1-4, with TRBD1 as a possible D gene (6 bases). The V end lost 4 bases, the J end lost 8 bases, and 24 bases lay between the germline ends. Germline values: CDR1 SGDLS, CDR2 YYNGEE. CDR3 length: 17 amino acids. CDR3 nucleotide sequence: TGTGCCAGCAGCCCCCGGGGCAGGGGTTTCCTCGGGGAAAAACTGTTTTTT. Translation: CASSPRGRGFLGEKLFF.

CDR3: CASSPGAATRETQYF. The CDR3 nucleotides are TGTGCCAGCTCACCAGGGGCAGCCACCAGAGAGACCCAGTACTTC. The chain has TRBV18 and TRBJ2-5, with D possibly TRBD1 on 5 matching bases. CDR3 length: 15 amino acids. Germline values: CDR1 KGHSH, CDR2 LQKENI. The ends were cut back, 2 bases at V and 4 bases at J, with 14 bases in the middle.

This clone was found once. The V and J genes are TRBV25-1 and TRBJ1-5, with D unresolved. There are 15 residues in the CDR3. CDR1 and CDR2 from the germline V gene are MGHDK and SYGVNS. The V gene lost 4 bases and the J gene lost 0 bases, with 10 bases spanning the gap. The DNA for the CDR3 is TGTGCCAGCAGTGGGTGGTCAGATAGCAATCAGCCCCAGCATTTT. It yields the protein CASSGWSDSNQPQHF. Drawing the rest from reference TRBV25-1 and TRBJ1-5, the complete variable domain is EADIYQTPRYLVIGTGKKITLECSQTMGHDKMYWYQQDPGMELHLIHYSYGVNSTEKGDLSSESTVSRIRTEHFPLTLESARPSHTSQYLCASSGWSDSNQPQHFGDGTRLSIL.

The chain has TRBV7-9 and TRBJ1-4, with no clear D. Germline V lookup: CDR1 SEHNR, CDR2 FQNEAQ (reference sequence). V lost 5 bases, J lost 4 bases, and 2 bases lay in between. The CDR3 is made up of 11 amino acids. The CDR3 DNA reads TGTGCCAGCAGCCGTAATGAAAAACTGTTTTTT. This sequence encodes CASSRNEKLFF.

This clone was seen once. The chain links TRBV6-5 to TRBJ1-2, with unresolved D. The germline CDR1 and CDR2 sequences are MNHEY and SVGAGI. This CDR3 contains 15 residues. The ends were cut back, 2 bases at V and 0 bases at J, with 10 bases in the middle. CDR3 amino acids: CASSYNWESNYGYTF. For the CDR3, the DNA is TGTGCCAGCAGTTACAATTGGGAGTCTAACTATGGCTACACCTTC.

This rearrangement joins TRBV28 to TRBJ1-2; 8 bases line up with TRBD1. The CDR3 spans 15 residues. CDR1 and CDR2 (germline): MDHEN, SYDVKM. V shed 5 bases, J shed 8 bases, and the junction held 13 bases outside the gene matches. The CDR3 region is CASSLLDRALRGYTF. DNA of the CDR3: TGTGCCAGCAGTCTATTGGACAGGGCCCTTCGGGGCTACACCTTC.

J is TRBJ1-5 and V is TRBV7-9; TRBD1 is a possible D gene (6 bases). The germline V gene encodes CDR1 SEHNR and CDR2 FQNEAQ (reference sequence). This CDR3 is built from 14 residues. V was pared by 5 bases and J by 8 bases, with 16 bases between. The chain's CDR3 is CASSVTGTREPQHF. The CDR3 nucleotides are TGTGCCAGCAGCGTCACAGGGACAAGGGAGCCCCAGCATTTT.

This clone occurred a few times. CDR3 sequence (DNA): TGCGCCAGCAGCCAAGTTGATAGGGACAATCGAGGCGAGCAGTACTTC. Amino acid sequence: CASSQVDRDNRGEQYF. The gene calls are TRBV4-1 and TRBJ2-7, with D possibly being TRBD1 (6 bases). The CDR3 loop spans 16 amino acids. V lost 1 base and J 6 bases, leaving 19 bases between the germline ends. From germline, CDR1 is MGHRA and CDR2 YSYEKL.

The gene calls are TRBV5-1 and TRBJ2-7; the D gene is possibly TRBD1 (7 bases). The germline gives CDR1 SGHRS, CDR2 YFSETQ. V dropped 0 bases and J dropped 0 bases, with 13 bases sitting between them. The CDR3 contains 16 residues. The CDR3: CASSLGGDSFSYEQYF. The CDR3 DNA is TGCGCCAGCAGCTTGGGGGGGGACAGTTTCTCCTACGAGCAGTACTTC.

J is TRBJ2-3 and V is TRBV7-9; 7 bases line up with TRBD2. The V gene end was trimmed by 3 bases and the J gene end by 3 bases; junction bases not matched to a gene: 3. This CDR3 contains 14 residues. CDR1 and CDR2 (germline): SEHNR, FQNEAQ (reference sequence). The DNA for the CDR3 is TGTGCCAGCAGCTTGGTGGGGGGGACAGATACGCAGTATTTT. Its translation: CASSLVGGTDTQYF. Supplemented by reference TRBV7-9 and TRBJ2-3, the full variable domain reads DTGVSQNPRHKITKRGQNVTFRCDPISEHNRLYWYRQTLGQGPEFLTYFQNEAQLEKSRLLSDRFSAERPKGSFSTLEIQRTEQGDSAMYLCASSLVGGTDTQYFGPGTRLTVL.

The chain carries TRBV7-3 and TRBJ2-1; unclear D gene. CDR1 SGHTA and CDR2 FQGTGA come from the germline V gene. V was shortened by 2 bases and J by 3 bases, with 5 bases between the two germline ends. CDR3 length equals 13 residues. Written as DNA, the CDR3 is TGTGCCAGCAGCTTATCCGGCTACAATGAGCAGTTCTTC. Translated: CASSLSGYNEQFF.

The chain links TRBV2 to TRBJ2-5; 9 bases fit TRBD1. Germline V gene lookup returns CDR1 SNHLY and CDR2 FYNNEI. V lost 11 bases to trimming and J lost 5 bases; unmatched junction nucleotides: 6. The CDR3 covers 12 residues. Here the CDR3 DNA reads TGTGCCGACAGGGGGTATTGGGAGACCCAGTACTTC. It encodes CADRGYWETQYF. Filled out from reference TRBV2 and TRBJ2-5, the complete variable domain reads EPEVTQTPSHQVTQMGQEVILRCVPISNHLYFYWYRQILGQKVEFLVSFYNNEISEKSEIFDDQFSVERPDGSNFTLKIRSTKLEDSAMYFCADRGYWETQYFGPGTRLLVL.

This clone has a single count. The V and J genes are TRBV6-1 and TRBJ1-2; tentative D call: TRBD1 (6 bases). The CDR3 consists of 15 residues. CDR1 MNHNS and CDR2 SASEGT come from the germline V gene. The germline V and J ends were trimmed by 4 bases and 7 bases, with 19 bases remaining between them. The CDR3 protein is CASSARSITGFGYTF. In DNA form, the CDR3 reads TGTGCCAGCAGTGCCCGCTCAATCACAGGGTTTGGCTACACCTTC.

The gene calls are TRBV27 and TRBJ2-7, with D perhaps matching TRBD1 (6 bases). There are 12 residues in the CDR3. V was trimmed by 6 bases and J by 2 bases, leaving 8 bases between them. In germline, CDR1 is MNHEY, CDR2 SMNVEV (reference sequence). The CDR3 DNA reads as TGTGCCAGCAGACAGGGTACCTACGAGCAGTACTTC. It specifies CASRQGTYEQYF.

This rearrangement joins TRBV5-6 to TRBJ1-4; D ambiguous. Germline CDR1 SGHDT, CDR2 YYEEEE. The CDR3 is 16 amino acids. Trimming took 3 bases from V and 8 from J, leaving 20 bases between them. The CDR3 protein is CASSYSSAGIIEKLFF. The CDR3 nucleotides read TGTGCCAGCAGCTACTCGTCGGCGGGGATCATAGAAAAACTGTTTTTT. Variable domain in full (rest from reference TRBV5-6 and TRBJ1-4): DAGVTQSPTHLIKTRGQQVTLRCSPKSGHDTVSWYQQALGQGPQFIFQYYEEEERQRGNFPDRFSGHQFPNYSSELNVNALLLGDSALYLCASSYSSAGIIEKLFFGSGTQLSVL.

This sequence joins TRBV6-5 and TRBJ2-1; tentatively, D is TRBD1 (5 bases). There are 13 residues in the CDR3. Trimming left V 4 bases short and J 10 bases short, with 14 bases between. CDR1 is MNHEY and CDR2 is SVGAGI in the germline V gene. CDR3 amino acids: CASSLWGTAEQFF. CDR3 DNA: TGTGCCAGCAGTTTATGGGGCACCGCAGAGCAGTTCTTC.

The chain recombines TRBV18 with TRBJ1-2, with D perhaps matching TRBD1 (6 bases). The CDR3 covers 15 residues. The V end was cut by 5 bases, the J end by 8 bases, with 21 bases between. Germline V CDR1 and CDR2: KGHSH, LQKENI. The CDR3: CASSVTLTGLAGYTF. CDR3 coding DNA: TGTGCCAGCTCAGTTACCCTAACAGGGTTAGCCGGCTACACCTTC. The whole variable domain, remainder taken from reference TRBV18 and TRBJ1-2, is NAGVMQNPRHLVRRRGQEARLRCSPMKGHSHVYWYRQLPEEGLKFMVYLQKENIIDESGMPKERFSAEFPKEGPSILRIQQVVRGDSAAYFCASSVTLTGLAGYTFGSGTRLTVV.

The V and J genes are TRBV11-2 and TRBJ2-5; D is unresolved. CDR1 is SGHAT and CDR2 is FQNNGV in the germline V gene. The CDR3 is 16 amino acids. V was pared by 1 base and J by 2 bases, with 14 bases between. CDR3 DNA: TGTGCCAGCAGCTTAGGGTCCCCCGCGGCTCAAGAGACCCAGTACTTC. Translating it yields CASSLGSPAAQETQYF. The full variable domain, rest sourced from reference TRBV11-2 and TRBJ2-5, is EAGVAQSPRYKIIEKRQSVAFWCNPISGHATLYWYQQILGQGPKLLIQFQNNGVVDDSQLPKDRFSAERLKGVDSTLKIQPAKLEDSAVYLCASSLGSPAAQETQYFGPGTRLLVL.

The chain has TRBV7-2 and TRBJ1-2; D perhaps matches TRBD1 (6 bases). Germline V gene sequence: CDR1 SGHTA, CDR2 FQGNSA. The V end was cut by 3 bases, the J end by 5 bases, with 25 bases between. The CDR3 sequence is 18 residues long. The CDR3 DNA sequence: TGTGCCAGCAGCTTTTCCGCGGGAGGGCGGACAGCAGCTTATGGCTACACCTTC. It codes for CASSFSAGGRTAAYGYTF.

The sample holds a few counts of this clone. V gene TRBV29-1 combines with J gene TRBJ2-2, with TRBD2 matching over 13 bases. The length of the CDR3 is 21 residues. CDR1 and CDR2 (germline): SQVTM, ANQGSEA. V lost 5 bases and J lost 2; bases outside the gene matches: 20. CDR3 residues: CSVSAPPGLAGTQANTGELFF. In DNA, the CDR3 is TGCAGCGTTTCCGCCCCACCGGGACTAGCGGGAACCCAAGCTAACACCGGGGAGCTGTTTTTT.

The chain links TRBV6-5 to TRBJ1-5, with D tentatively TRBD1 (5 bases). Deletions cut 2 bases from V and 3 bases from J, with 8 bases between. Germline V gene data show CDR1 as MNHEY and CDR2 as SVGAGI. The CDR3 runs to 14 residues. The CDR3 DNA sequence: TGTGCCAGCAGTTACGGACAAAACAATCAGCCCCAGCATTTT. It translates to CASSYGQNNQPQHF.

The chain has TRBV10-3 and TRBJ2-7; the D gene is possibly TRBD2 (5 bases). Germline CDR1 reads ENHRY; CDR2 reads SYGVKD. Between the trimmed V and J ends, which lost 6 bases and 2 bases, there was a span of 17 bases. The CDR3 is 15 amino acids. CDR3 bases: TGTGCCATCAGCCAGACCCAACTCGGGGCCTACGAGCAGTACTTC. Translated, it gives CAISQTQLGAYEQYF.

The rearrangement uses TRBV9 and TRBJ2-1, with 8 bases fitting TRBD2. Germline trimming cut 0 bases from V and 10 bases from J; bases unmatched to any gene: 9. The CDR3 runs to 15 residues. Germline values: CDR1 SGDLS, CDR2 YYNGEE. The CDR3 reads CASSVGTGGPWEQFF. The CDR3 coding sequence is TGTGCCAGCAGCGTAGGAACGGGAGGGCCATGGGAGCAGTTCTTC.